This T cell receptor (beta chain) is from a study of blood T cells in healthy people across ages. General study findings and limits: Naive T cell percentage showed a strong correlation with TCR beta diversity. Comparison with aged donors showed that long-lived donors had more naive CD4+ cells and higher diversity.

Then a second PCR, running about 6 to 11 cycles, was carried out with a sample-barcoded 5' primer and a J-beta primer mix. Each cDNA molecule, via a template-switch adaptor with 12 random nucleotides, was tagged. Every sample returned 2.5 million or more CDR3-containing paired-end reads. Each CDR3 protein gets one entry after TCRdb re-called the 5' RACE reads with MiXCR. The sample has 1.5 million to 2 million distinct CDR3 sequences, roughly 30% seen once; the top ten hold about 11%. Looked up from germline, CDR1 is SQVTM and CDR2 is ANQGSEA. Trimming removed 1 base from V and 5 bases from J; junction bases left unmatched: 5. This CDR3 comprises 14 residues. Note on this clonotype: What it recognizes is unknown.

This sequence was found in a woman aged 25-40 years in good health. The sequenced sample consisted of blood. The chain carries TRBV29-1 and TRBJ2-5, with 9 positions matching TRBD1. The CDR3 sequence is CSVEGGTGRETQYF. The CDR3 DNA sequence: TGCAGCGTTGAAGGCGGGACAGGGAGGGAGACCCAGTACTTC.